The 12 T cell receptor beta chains below were found in one sample sequenced in a study of blood T cell repertoires in COVID-19. Libraries were prepared by immunoSEQ multiplex PCR; TCRdb keeps only in-frame clonotypes and omits some of them. Of 130,000 or so clones listed, roughly 86% are singletons. The specimen was peripheral blood. The receptors stem from a woman in her sixties or seventies with COVID-19, enrolled during active disease.

This chain links TRBV2 with TRBJ2-5, with D unresolved. CDR3 size: 12 residues. The germline V and J ends were trimmed by 6 bases and 3 bases, with 8 bases remaining between them. CDR1 and CDR2 from the germline V gene are SNHLY and FYNNEI. The CDR3 loop is CASSNSKETQYF. As DNA, the CDR3 is TGTGCCAGCAGCAACAGTAAAGAGACCCAGTACTTC.

Details on this clone: At one end the junction does not follow the germline gene, possibly because of a read error. The chain joins TRBV28 to TRBJ1-1; the D gene is possibly TRBD1 (6 bases). Germline values: CDR1 MDHEN, CDR2 SYDVKM. The CDR3 spans 13 residues. Here the CDR3 reads CASSPQGRQLLAF. The CDR3 nucleotides are TGTGCCAGCAGTCCCCAGGGGCGACAGCTGTTGGCGTTT.

The chain uses TRBV19 and TRBJ2-7; no definite D call. The V gene's germline CDR1 is LNHDA and CDR2 SQIVND (reference sequence). Trimming left V 6 bases short and J 2 bases short, with 20 bases between. The CDR3 is 16 amino acids. In nucleotides, the CDR3 is TGTGCCAGTAGCCCCTCGGGTCTACCAAAAACCTACGAGCAGTACTTC. Protein sequence: CASSPSGLPKTYEQYF.

V gene TRBV29-1 combines with J gene TRBJ1-2; D perhaps matches TRBD1 (6 bases). V dropped 6 bases and J dropped 8 bases, with 13 bases sitting between them. The CDR3 totals 11 residues. The V gene's germline CDR1 is SQVTM and CDR2 ANQGSEA. CDR3 DNA: TGCAGCGTCGATCAGGGGTCGGGCTACACCTTC. Translation: CSVDQGSGYTF.

The chain links TRBV7-2 to TRBJ2-2, with D perhaps matching TRBD1 (5 bases). CDR3 length equals 15 residues. V dropped 1 base and J dropped 4 bases, with 10 bases sitting between them. Per the germline V gene, CDR1 is SGHTA and CDR2 is FQGNSA. CDR3 amino acids: CASSLVGAVTGELFF. The CDR3 bases are TGTGCCAGCAGCTTAGTAGGGGCGGTCACCGGGGAGCTGTTTTTT.

The chain couples TRBV5-6 to TRBJ1-2; weak D call: TRBD1 (6 bases). V lost 3 bases, J lost 9 bases, and 12 bases lay in between. There are 12 residues in the CDR3. CDR1 and CDR2 (germline): SGHDT, YYEEEE. CDR3 amino acids: CASSWEGHRYTF. The CDR3 DNA is TGTGCCAGCAGCTGGGAGGGACACCGCTACACCTTC.

V usage is TRBV12-3 or TRBV12-4 and J usage is TRBJ1-1; 7 nucleotides align to TRBD1. V was pared by 5 bases and J by 6 bases, with 6 bases of the junction left unmatched. The CDR3 spans 13 residues. In DNA, the CDR3 is TGTGCCAGCAGTACATCCGGGACAGCTGAAGCTTTCTTT. This codes for CASSTSGTAEAFF.

This chain joins TRBV19 and TRBJ1-1; D is unresolved. CDR1 is LNHDA and CDR2 is SQIVND in the germline V gene (reference sequence). The CDR3 loop spans 13 amino acids. The V end lost 4 bases, the J end lost 2 bases, and 8 bases lay between the germline ends. The CDR3 DNA reads as TGTGCCAGTAGTACGGGTCTTAACACTGAAGCTTTCTTT. This sequence encodes CASSTGLNTEAFF.

The chain joins TRBV18 to TRBJ2-5, with D possibly TRBD1 on 5 matching bases. Germline CDR1 reads KGHSH; CDR2 reads LQKENI. V lost 0 bases to trimming and J lost 3 bases, with 11 bases between them. This CDR3 has 15 amino acids. CDR3 in amino acids: CASSPPQGVEETQYF. The CDR3 DNA follows: TGTGCCAGCTCACCACCGCAGGGTGTGGAAGAGACCCAGTACTTC.

The rearrangement joins TRBV11-2 to TRBJ1-1; D unresolved. Per germline, CDR1 SGHAT and CDR2 FQNNGV. V dropped 1 base and J dropped 0 bases, with 12 bases sitting between them. This CDR3 spans 16 amino acids. The CDR3 sequence is CASSLVGSGVNTEAFF. For the CDR3, the DNA is TGTGCCAGCAGCTTAGTCGGGAGCGGGGTGAACACTGAAGCTTTCTTT.

This chain links TRBV15 with TRBJ2-1, with TRBD1 matching over 9 bases. Germline assignment: CDR1 LNHNV and CDR2 YYDKDF (reference sequence). The CDR3 is 17 residues long. The J segment lost 5 bases and the V segment lost 6 bases, leaving 14 bases of the junction unmatched. Here the CDR3 reads CATRKTGGSLADNEQFF. The CDR3 DNA follows: TGTGCCACCAGGAAGACAGGGGGGTCTTTGGCAGACAATGAGCAGTTCTTC. Supplemented by reference TRBV15 and TRBJ2-1, the full variable domain reads DAMVIQNPRYQVTQFGKPVTLSCSQTLNHNVMYWYQQKSSQAPKLLFHYYDKDFNNEADTPDNFQSRRPNTSFCFLDIRSPGLGDTAMYLCATRKTGGSLADNEQFFGPGTRLTVL.

This clone has more than one count but fewer than ten. The chain joins TRBV5-1 to TRBJ1-4, with 8 bases identical to TRBD1. The CDR3 covers 15 residues. The V and J ends lost 4 bases and 5 bases, in that order; junction bases with no gene match: 7. Germline values: CDR1 SGHRS, CDR2 YFSETQ. The CDR3 sequence is CASSVHRGGNEKLFF. CDR3 DNA sequence: TGCGCCAGCAGCGTGCACAGGGGGGGAAATGAAAAACTGTTTTTT. The full variable domain, with the rest looked up from reference TRBV5-1 and TRBJ1-4, is KAGVTQTPRYLIKTRGQQVTLSCSPISGHRSVSWYQQTPGQGLQFLFEYFSETQRNKGNFPGRFSGRQFSNSRSEMNVSTLELGDSALYLCASSVHRGGNEKLFFGSGTQLSVL.